A selection of T cell receptor beta chains follows, all from one sample in a study of blood T cell repertoires in COVID-19. The table came from immunoSEQ multiplex PCR; TCRdb's copy has only in-frame clones and leaves some out. The data hold 250,000 to 300,000 clones, with roughly 88% observed a single time. Sequenced: PBMCs or T cells enriched from blood (not recorded which). These receptors all come from a woman aged 40 to 49 with acute COVID-19. The CDR3 runs from the conserved cysteine through the conserved F or W. Fields, in order: J gene, V gene, clone size, D gene, CDR3 DNA, CDR3 protein. A D gene is named only where the DNA matches it firmly. The size field is filled for only some rows; it gives once, few, many or a size class.

TRBJ1-5 | TRBV28 | once | TRBD1 | TGTGCCAGCAGAAAAACCGGGACAGGGAAGAATGGCAATCAGCCCCAGCATTTT | CASRKTGTGKNGNQPQHF
TRBJ2-1 | TRBV7-9 | . | TRBD2 | TGTGCCAGCAGCTCACTACGCGCGGGAGGAAGTGAGCAGTTCTTC | CASSSLRAGGSEQFF
TRBJ1-2 | TRBV19 | . | TRBD1 | TGTGCCAGTAGTACGACAGGGGGCGGCTATGGCTACACCTTC | CASSTTGGGYGYTF
TRBJ1-4 | TRBV2 | . | . | TGTGCCAGCAGTGAGGGGCATATTGAAAAACTGTTTTTT | CASSEGHIEKLFF
TRBJ2-1 | TRBV3-1/TRBV3-2 | . | . | TGTGCCAGCAGCCAAGGGGAGAGGAATGAGCAGTTCTTC | CASSQGERNEQFF
TRBJ1-1 | TRBV18 | . | . | TGTGCCAGCTCAGATCTACAGGGAATGGACACTGAAGCTTTCTTT | CASSDLQGMDTEAFF
TRBJ2-1 | TRBV28 | once | . | TGTGCCAGCACCTTGACAGGCCCCCGTAACAATGAGCAGTTCTTC | CASTLTGPRNNEQFF
TRBJ1-2 | TRBV11-2 | . | . | TGTGCCAGCAGCTTAGTAGCGGGAAACTATGGCTACACCTTC | CASSLVAGNYGYTF
TRBJ2-3 | TRBV14 | once | . | TGTGCCAGCAGCCCCAGGTTGGCAGATACGCAGTATTTT | CASSPRLADTQYF
TRBJ2-5 | TRBV15 | . | TRBD2 | TGTGCCACCAGCAGAGAACTAGCGGGAAGGATTACGACCCAGTACTTC | CATSRELAGRITTQYF
TRBJ1-3 | TRBV2 | . | . | TGTGCCAGCAATCTATTAAGTGGAAACACCATATATTTT | CASNLLSGNTIYF
TRBJ1-3 | TRBV7-8 | . | TRBD1 | TGTGCCAGCAGCTACGCAGGGAGACAGGGCACTGGAAACACCATATATTTT | CASSYAGRQGTGNTIYF
TRBJ1-5 | TRBV9 | . | TRBD1 | TGTGCCAGCAGCGCCCGGGACAGGGGGGAAAATCAGCCCCAGCATTTT | CASSARDRGENQPQHF
TRBJ2-5 | TRBV29-1 | . | TRBD1 | TGCAGCGTTCCCGGGGGGACAGGGAGAACCCAGTACTTC | CSVPGGTGRTQYF
TRBJ2-1 | TRBV5-4 | . | . | TGTGCCAGCAGCCCCCAGACGACTTCCAGTAACAATGAGCAGTTCTTC | CASSPQTTSSNNEQFF
TRBJ2-7 | TRBV4-1 | . | TRBD1 | TGCGCCAGCAGCCACCCGCCCGGGACAGCCTACGAGCAGTACTTC | CASSHPPGTAYEQYF
TRBJ1-3 | TRBV19 | . | TRBD1 | TGTGCCAGTAGTACCACAGGGGCTGGAAACACCATATATTTT | CASSTTGAGNTIYF
TRBJ2-1 | TRBV3-1/TRBV3-2 | . | TRBD2 | TGTGCCAGCAGCCAAGTAAGCGGGGGGGACAATGAGCAGTTCTTC | CASSQVSGGDNEQFF
TRBJ2-2 | TRBV11-3 | . | TRBD2 | TGTGCCAGCAGCCGACTAGGCGGGAAGCGGGGGGGCACCGGGGAGCTGTTTTTT | CASSRLGGKRGGTGELFF
TRBJ1-2 | TRBV12-3/TRBV12-4 | . | . | TGTGCCAGCAGCGCGATGTCGGGTGGCTACACCTTC | CASSAMSGGYTF
TRBJ2-1 | TRBV5-1 | . | . | TGCGCCAGCAGCTTGGGACTCAGTGTTTACAATGAGCAGTTCTTC | CASSLGLSVYNEQFF
TRBJ1-2 | TRBV18 | . | . | TGTGCCAGCTCAGTACAGGGAGACTATGGCTACACCTTC | CASSVQGDYGYTF
TRBJ1-5 | TRBV2 | . | TRBD1 | TGTGCCAGCAGTGGAGGGACAGGGGGCCGCAATCAGCCCCAGCATTTT | CASSGGTGGRNQPQHF
TRBJ2-3 | TRBV14 | . | . | TGTGCCAGCAGCCCCCCCTGGGGCGCAGATACGCAGTATTTT | CASSPPWGADTQYF
TRBJ1-3 | TRBV19 | . | TRBD1 | TGTGCCAGTAACAGGGGGATCACAGGAAGAAACACCATATATTTT | CASNRGITGRNTIYF
TRBJ1-1 | TRBV25-1 | . | . | TGTGCCAGCAGCGGACGGGGGGGCGGAATTTACTGGGAAGCTTTCTTT | CASSGRGGGIYWEAFF
TRBJ2-1 | TRBV7-9 | . | . | TGTGCCAGCAGCCCAGTGGGACTCGACAATGAGCAGTTCTTC | CASSPVGLDNEQFF
TRBJ1-2 | TRBV29-1 | . | TRBD1 | TGCAGCGTCCCGAGGACAGGGGGGCCCCCACTTTCAGGCTACACCTTC | CSVPRTGGPPLSGYTF
TRBJ2-5 | TRBV5-1 | . | TRBD1 | TGCGCCAGCAGCTCCCAACAGGGGCTAGAGACCCAGTACTTC | CASSSQQGLETQYF
TRBJ2-2 | TRBV19 | . | . | TGTGCCAGCCTACAGGCGAATCGGCCTCAGTCCGCCGGGGAGCTGTTTTTT | CASLQANRPQSAGELFF
TRBJ2-6 | TRBV27 | . | . | TGTGCCAGCAGTTTTTTGGGGGGCTCTGGGGCCAACGTCCTGACTTTC | CASSFLGGSGANVLTF
TRBJ1-4 | TRBV28 | . | . | TGTGCCAGCAGTTTAGACTTGAGAGATGAAAAACTGTTTTTT | CASSLDLRDEKLFF
TRBJ2-2 | TRBV5-1 | once | TRBD2 | TGCGCCAGCAGCCGGACTAGCGGGATTGGAACCGGGGAGCTGTTTTTT | CASSRTSGIGTGELFF
TRBJ2-5 | TRBV7-3 | . | . | TGTGCCAGCAGCCCAACGGGCGGGGCGGCCCAGTACTTC | CASSPTGGAAQYF
TRBJ1-2 | TRBV30 | many | . | TGTGCCTGGAGTCACCAAGGGAGTACTTATGGCTACACCTTC | CAWSHQGSTYGYTF
TRBJ1-5 | TRBV7-2 | . | TRBD1 | TGTGCCAGCAGCCGGGATGGACAGGGACGTCAGCCCCAGCATTTT | CASSRDGQGRQPQHF
TRBJ1-2 | TRBV24-1 | . | . | TGTGCCACCAGTGATCCCCCAGGCCACGAGGGCTACACCTTC | CATSDPPGHEGYTF
TRBJ1-6 | TRBV27 | . | . | TGTGCCAGCAGTCCTCAGGGTTTCTATAATTCACCCCTCCACTTT | CASSPQGFYNSPLHF
TRBJ2-3 | TRBV2 | . | TRBD2 | TGTGCCTGCCGGGGGGGGACTACAATCACAGATACGCAGTATTTT | CACRGGTTITDTQYF
TRBJ2-5 | TRBV28 | . | . | TGTGCCAGCAGTTTAAGTGAAGGGAGGGAGACCCAGTACTTC | CASSLSEGRETQYF
TRBJ2-1 | TRBV5-1 | . | TRBD2 | TGCGCCAGCAGTTGGCTAGCGGGGGGGCCGTCTAGGCACAATGAGCAGTTCTTC | CASSWLAGGPSRHNEQFF
TRBJ1-5 | TRBV19 | . | . | TGTGCCAGTAGTATAGGGAGGGTAAGCAATCAGCCCCAGCATTTT | CASSIGRVSNQPQHF
TRBJ1-6 | TRBV10-1 | . | TRBD1 | TGCGCCAGCAGTGAGTCGAGAGAGAGGACAGGCGTCTATAATTCACCCCTCCACTTT | CASSESRERTGVYNSPLHF
TRBJ2-2 | TRBV6-4 | . | TRBD2 | TGTGCCAGCAGGGTACTAGCGGGAGAAAACACCGGGGAGCTGTTTTTT | CASRVLAGENTGELFF
TRBJ2-2 | TRBV7-9 | . | . | TGTGCCAGCAGCTTAGCCGCGAACACCGGGGAGCTGTTTTTT | CASSLAANTGELFF
TRBJ2-5 | TRBV29-1 | few | . | TGCAGCGTCCGGGGACAACAAGAGACCCAGTACTTC | CSVRGQQETQYF
TRBJ2-2 | TRBV7-2 | once | . | TGTGCCAGCAGCCCCGTTCGGCAGGCGAACACCGGGGAGCTGTTTTTT | CASSPVRQANTGELFF
TRBJ1-5 | TRBV4-1 | . | . | TGCGCCAGCAGCCAAGATATCGATCAGCCCCAGCATTTT | CASSQDIDQPQHF
TRBJ2-3 | TRBV10-1 | few | TRBD2 | TGCGCCAGTTTTAAGGCGGGAGGGCCATTGGATACGCAGTATTTT | CASFKAGGPLDTQYF
TRBJ2-3 | TRBV5-1 | . | TRBD2 | TGCGCCAGCAGCCGTAGTCTAGCGGGGGGTAGCACAGATACGCAGTATTTT | CASSRSLAGGSTDTQYF
TRBJ1-2 | TRBV5-6 | . | . | TGTGCCAGCAGGCTGGGGGGTAGCTATGGCTACACCTTC | CASRLGGSYGYTF
TRBJ2-7 | TRBV21-1 | . | . | TGTGCCCCCTTGACAGCATGGGAGCAGTACTTC | CAPLTAWEQYF
TRBJ2-5 | TRBV19 | . | TRBD2 | TGTGCCAGTAACAGCGGGAGGGCCGGTGAGACCCAGTACTTC | CASNSGRAGETQYF